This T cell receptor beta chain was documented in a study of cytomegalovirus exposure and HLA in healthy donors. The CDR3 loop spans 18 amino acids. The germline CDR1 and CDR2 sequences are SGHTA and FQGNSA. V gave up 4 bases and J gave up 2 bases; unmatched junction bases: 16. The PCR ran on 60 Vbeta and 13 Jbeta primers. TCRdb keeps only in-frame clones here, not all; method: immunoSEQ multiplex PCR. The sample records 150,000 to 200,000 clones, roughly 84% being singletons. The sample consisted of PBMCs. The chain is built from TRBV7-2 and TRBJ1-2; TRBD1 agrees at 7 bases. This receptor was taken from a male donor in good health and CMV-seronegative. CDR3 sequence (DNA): TGTGCCAGCAGCTCTCCCCGGGACAGATTCGACCCCAACTATGGCTACACCTTC. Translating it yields CASSSPRDRFDPNYGYTF.